A single sample is the source of the 7 T cell receptor beta chains below, sequenced in a study of T cells of healthy individuals. TCRdb independently ran MiXCR on the 5' RACE reads; one entry per CDR3 protein. In the table there are 55,000 to 65,000 distinct CDR3 sequences, roughly 15% of which are singletons. Receptor source: a human donor in good health.

This clonotype was seen at least ten times. V gene TRBV6-1 combines with J gene TRBJ2-7, with D perhaps TRBD2 (5 bases). Germline V lookup: CDR1 MNHNS, CDR2 SASEGT. With 7 bases removed from V and 2 bases from J, the gap between germline ends came to 15 bases. The CDR3 is 14 amino acids. CDR3 sequence: CASNRLAGTYEQYF. Written as DNA, the CDR3 is TGTGCCAGCAACCGGCTAGCTGGCACCTACGAGCAGTACTTC.

This clonotype appeared many times. The chain is built from TRBV5-1 and TRBJ2-5, with no clear D. V was cut by 5 bases and J by 3 bases, with 5 bases left in between. This CDR3 is built from 11 residues. Per the germline V gene, CDR1 is SGHRS and CDR2 is YFSETQ. The CDR3 spells CASSAEETQYF. As DNA, the CDR3 is TGCGCCAGCAGTGCGGAAGAGACCCAGTACTTC.

The genes are TRBV7-2 and TRBJ1-2; D is uncertain. Germline V gene sequence: CDR1 SGHTA, CDR2 FQGNSA. The CDR3 covers 12 residues. Trimming shortened V by 1 base and J by 7 bases, and 7 bases separated the two germline ends. CDR3 in DNA: TGTGCCAGCAGCTTAGGGGGTCGTGGCTACACCTTC. Translation: CASSLGGRGYTF.

J is TRBJ2-5 and V is TRBV9; tentatively, D is TRBD2 (6 bases). Trimming took off 3 bases at V and 0 bases at J, with 15 bases between the two ends. CDR1 and CDR2 (germline): SGDLS, YYNGEE. The CDR3 consists of 16 residues. Here the CDR3 reads CASSEGRGAYQETQYF. CDR3 bases: TGTGCCAGCAGCGAGGGGCGGGGAGCCTACCAAGAGACCCAGTACTTC.

This clonotype was seen only a few times. This chain uses TRBV4-3 with TRBJ2-7, with unresolved D. Germline CDR1 is LGHNA and CDR2 is YSLEER. Trimming removed 0 bases from V and 2 bases from J, with 11 bases in between. CDR3 length equals 15 residues. CDR3 region: CASSQDTGGPYEQYF. The CDR3 bases are TGCGCCAGCAGCCAAGATACGGGCGGCCCCTACGAGCAGTACTTC.

This clonotype has at least ten counts. This rearrangement joins TRBV19 to TRBJ1-5; 10 bases map to TRBD1. V trimming: 5 bases; J trimming: 2 bases; junction bases outside the gene matches: 0. Per germline, CDR1 LNHDA and CDR2 SQIVND (reference sequence). This CDR3 has 14 residues. Here the CDR3 reads CASSGTGGNQPQHF. The CDR3, as DNA: TGTGCCAGTAGTGGGACAGGGGGCAATCAGCCCCAGCATTTT.

This clonotype was observed a few times. The J gene is TRBJ1-5, the V gene TRBV6-2 or TRBV6-3; TRBD1 aligns across 10 bases. CDR3 length: 16 residues. CDR1 is MNHEY and CDR2 is SVGEGT in the germline V gene. Losses at the gene ends were 5 bases for V and 2 bases for J; bases not matched to a gene: 6. The CDR3 sequence is CASSTWDRGGNQPQHF. The CDR3 DNA reads as TGTGCCAGCAGTACATGGGACAGGGGTGGCAATCAGCCCCAGCATTTT.